The 14 T cell receptor beta chains below come from one sample, sequenced in a study of tumor-infiltrating lymphocytes in primary liver carcinoma. The investigators made TCR beta cDNA from around 530 ng total RNA, using a constant-region primer. A slightly modified ARM-PCR protocol with three nested multiplex PCR rounds produced these TCR beta libraries. A C-beta reverse primer was combined with TRBV1-TRBV30 forward primers in the first two PCR rounds, and each round had approximately 9 cycles. From the multiplex PCR reads, TCRdb called clonotypes with MiXCR, one entry per CDR3 protein. The sample comprises about 350,000 distinct CDR3 sequences, less than 75% of which are singletons, and about 6.5% rests with the top ten. Unsorted whole blood supplied the blood RNA, and germline DNA was isolated too. Material: peripheral blood. The receptors come from a man between 40 and 49 years old with primary liver carcinoma and hepatitis B virus infection.

In the case of this clonotype: It may be a read error: a sequence one base away is much more abundant. The chain links TRBV4-3 to TRBJ2-3; D is uncertain. There are 15 residues in the CDR3. The germline CDR1 and CDR2 sequences are LGHNA and YSLEER. CDR3 nucleotides: TGCACCAGCAGCCAAGAGGCAAGGCTGGGGGATACGCAGTATTTT. Protein product: CTSSQEARLGDTQYF.

This clonotype was detected only a few times. The chain combines TRBV6-5 with TRBJ2-7; 8 nucleotides line up with TRBD1. CDR3 length: 13 amino acids. With 6 bases clipped from V and 7 bases from J, the junction kept 8 bases outside the gene matches. Per germline, CDR1 MNHEY and CDR2 SVGAGI. The CDR3 sequence: CASSPQGAGEQYF. The DNA of the CDR3 is TGTGCCAGCAGCCCCCAGGGGGCGGGTGAGCAGTACTTC.

For this clonotype: One junction end disagrees with the germline gene, perhaps due to a read error. The gene calls are TRBV10-3 and TRBJ1-1, with D unresolved. From germline, CDR1 is ENHRY and CDR2 SYGVKD. This CDR3 spans 13 amino acids. The CDR3 bases are TGTGCCACCAGTGCCCAAGGGAACACTGAAGCTTTCTTT. Its protein product is CATSAQGNTEAFF.

This clonotype was seen ten or more times. V and J are TRBV11-2 and TRBJ2-6; D remains ambiguous. Germline CDR1 is SGHAT and CDR2 is FQNNGV. Trimming removed 5 bases from V and 4 bases from J, with 9 bases in between. This CDR3 has 14 residues. The DNA for the CDR3 is TGTGCCAGCAGCGCCCTATCCGGGGCCAACGTCCTGACTTTC. This translates into CASSALSGANVLTF.

Of note for this clonotype: This clone may be a read error of a much larger clone one base away. The chain is built from TRBV6-6 and TRBJ1-2, with a possible D match to TRBD1 (6 bases). V was pared by 2 bases and J by 8 bases, with 15 bases between. The CDR3 runs to 14 residues. Looked up from germline, CDR1 is MNHNY and CDR2 is SVGAGI (reference sequence). The CDR3 region has the DNA TGTGCCAGCAGTTACCCACAGGGAGGGGGAGGCTACACCTTC. Protein: CASSYPQGGGGYTF.

This clonotype was counted between two and nine times. Germline and junction disagree at one end, which may indicate a read error. The rearrangement joins TRBV12-3 or TRBV12-4 to TRBJ1-5; maybe TRBD1 (5 bases). The CDR3 is made up of 16 amino acids. The CDR3 sequence: CTSSERVGGGNQPQHF. The DNA for the CDR3 is TGTACCAGCAGTGAACGGGTGGGGGGGGGTAATCAGCCCCAGCATTTT.

The J gene is TRBJ1-2, the V gene TRBV28, with TRBD1 identical over 8 bases. This CDR3 spans 13 amino acids. V was clipped by 3 bases and J by 8 bases; unmatched bases: 5. Germline V gene sequence: CDR1 MDHEN, CDR2 SYDVKM. The CDR3 spells CASSFQGAWGYTF. CDR3 sequence (DNA): TGTGCCAGCAGTTTCCAGGGGGCCTGGGGCTACACCTTC.

Notes on this clonotype: This sequence may be a read error, since a much larger clone differs from it by one base. The genes are TRBV6-5 and TRBJ2-7; either TRBD1 or TRBD2 may supply D (5 bases each). Germline CDR1 and CDR2: MNHEY and SVGAGI. Trimming removed 7 bases from V and 0 bases from J, with 13 bases in between. The CDR3 runs 14 residues. The CDR3 loop reads CASITGTDSYEQYF. CDR3 bases: TGTGCCAGCATCACCGGGACCGACTCCTACGAGCAGTACTTC.

As for this clonotype: A junction boundary mismatches the germline segment, possibly from a read error. The V call is TRBV5-4, the J call TRBJ2-5; D is tentatively TRBD1 or TRBD2 (5 bases each). The V gene's germline CDR1 is SGHNT and CDR2 YYREEE (reference sequence). The CDR3 is 14 residues long. The CDR3 here is CASSLARDQEAQYF. CDR3 in DNA: TGTGCCAGCAGCTTGGCCAGGGACCAAGAGGCCCAGTACTTC. Full variable domain (rest looked up from reference TRBV5-4 and TRBJ2-5): ETGVTQSPTHLIKTRGQQVTLRCSSQSGHNTVSWYQQALGQGPQFIFQYYREEENGRGNFPPRFSGLQFPNYSSELNVNALELDDSALYLCASSLARDQEAQYFGPGTRLLVL.

Regarding this clonotype: The junction and the germline gene differ at one end; a read error may be behind it. For the CDR3, the DNA is TGTACCAGCAGCCCAACCACTAGCGCTAGGCAGTTCTTC. Translation: CTSSPTTSARQFF. This chain links TRBV11-2 with TRBJ2-1, with TRBD2 matching over 7 bases. The CDR3 runs to 13 residues. CDR1 and CDR2 from the germline V gene are SGHAT and FQNNGV.

As regards this clonotype: One base away lies a much larger clone, so this may be a sequencing read error. The chain links TRBV4-1 to TRBJ2-7; 10 bases are a match to TRBD1. This CDR3 contains 15 residues. The germline CDR1 and CDR2 sequences are MGHRA and YSYEKL. The CDR3 DNA is TGCGCCAACAGCCAACCGGGACAGGGGTTTTACGAGCAGTACTTC. As protein: CANSQPGQGFYEQYF.

Comments on this clonotype: One base away lies a much larger clone, so this may be a sequencing read error. V usage is TRBV6-1 and J usage is TRBJ2-1; D remains ambiguous. In germline, CDR1 is MNHNS, CDR2 SASEGT. CDR3 size: 12 residues. Trimming pared 6 bases from V and 7 bases from J, leaving 10 bases between. The CDR3 nucleotides are TGTGCCAGCAGGCAAGTACAGAATGAGCAGTTCTTC. It is translated as CASRQVQNEQFF.

With respect to this clonotype: A read error may produce the germline difference seen at one junction end. This chain links TRBV11-2 with TRBJ2-2, with D unclear. The germline CDR1 and CDR2 sequences are SGHAT and FQNNGV. The CDR3 length is 16 residues. CDR3 in amino acids: CAGSLKIWETVGELFF. CDR3 DNA sequence: TGTGCCGGCAGCCTCAAAATCTGGGAAACGGTTGGGGAGCTGTTTTTT.

As regards this clonotype: Germline is not matched at one junction end, which may reflect a read error. The chain carries TRBV11-3 and TRBJ2-1, with D uncertain. Germline-derived CDR1 and CDR2 are SGHNT and YENEEA. The CDR3 has 15 amino acids. The CDR3 is CVSSLVRTAYNEQFF. The CDR3 nucleotides are TGTGTCAGCAGCTTAGTTAGGACCGCCTACAATGAGCAATTCTTC.